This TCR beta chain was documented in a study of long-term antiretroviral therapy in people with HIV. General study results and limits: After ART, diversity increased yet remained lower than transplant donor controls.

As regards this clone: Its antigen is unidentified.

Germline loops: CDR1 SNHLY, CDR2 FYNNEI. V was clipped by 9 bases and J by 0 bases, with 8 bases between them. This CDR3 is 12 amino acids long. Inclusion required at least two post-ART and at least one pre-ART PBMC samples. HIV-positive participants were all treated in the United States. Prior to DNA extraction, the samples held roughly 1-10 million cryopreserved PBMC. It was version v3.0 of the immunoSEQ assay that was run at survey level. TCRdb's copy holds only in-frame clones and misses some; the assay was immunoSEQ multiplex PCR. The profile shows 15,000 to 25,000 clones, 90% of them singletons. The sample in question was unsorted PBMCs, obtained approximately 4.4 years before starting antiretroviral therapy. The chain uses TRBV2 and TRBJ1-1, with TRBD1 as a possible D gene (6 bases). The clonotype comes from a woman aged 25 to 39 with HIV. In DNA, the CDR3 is TGTGCCAGGGGACAAATGAACACTGAAGCTTTCTTT. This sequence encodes CARGQMNTEAFF.